This T cell receptor (beta chain) was documented in a study of graft-versus-host responses after intestinal transplantation. The wider study: As for transplant type, recipients had multivisceral, liver-intestinal, or isolated intestinal grafts. Induction using anti-thymocyte globulin, followed by tacrolimus and steroids for approximately 3 years, was given to all recipients. Study-wide findings and caveats: The marrow of recipients harbored GvH clones, and ileum or blood showed some of them first. Individuals who had graft-donor T cell macrochimerism had allografts that showed high graft-versus-host to host-versus-graft clonal ratios.

Clones were read by immunoSEQ multiplex PCR, and TCRdb kept only the in-frame ones, dropping some. The table records thousands of clones, 74% of them present only once. As concerns this clone: As yet, its antigen is unknown.

Tissue processing of the graft released intraepithelial and lamina propria lymphocytes from it. Losses at the gene ends were 6 bases for V and 0 bases for J; bases not matched to a gene: 6. This CDR3 comprises 14 residues. Germline V gene data show CDR1 as SQVTM and CDR2 as ANQGSEA. The rearrangement links TRBV29-1 to TRBJ1-1; 8 bases match TRBD1. The clonotype was recovered from a human patient who received an intestinal transplant, so some T cells may come from the graft donor. The sample consisted of ileum tissue, taken about 490 days after intestinal transplant. The CDR3 DNA sequence: TGCAGCGTGGCCGGGACAGGATTGAACACTGAAGCTTTCTTT. It yields the protein CSVAGTGLNTEAFF.